Shown below are 32 T cell receptor beta chains from a single sample sequenced in a study of cytomegalovirus exposure and HLA in healthy donors. PCR involved 60 Vbeta and 13 Jbeta primers. Assay: immunoSEQ multiplex PCR; the TCRdb copy retains only in-frame clones and omits some. The top ten hold 6.8% of the sample, which has about 57,000 clones, less than 85% seen once. Sequencing was carried out using PBMCs. The receptor set was obtained from a man under 40 in good health and CMV-seropositive.

V gene TRBV4-3 combines with J gene TRBJ2-2; the D gene is possibly TRBD1 (6 bases). This CDR3 has 15 amino acids. CDR1 is LGHNA, CDR2 YSLEER, per germline. V lost 7 bases and J 1 base, leaving 13 bases between the germline ends. Here the CDR3 reads CASTIGTQNTGELFF. The CDR3 region has the DNA TGCGCCAGCACAATAGGGACACAGAACACCGGGGAGCTGTTTTTT.

This chain links TRBV23-1 with TRBJ2-7, with D possibly being TRBD2 (6 bases). TRBV23-1 is sorted into the ORF group, with uncertain function. Trimming left V 0 bases short and J 3 bases short, with 15 bases between. The CDR3 is made up of 16 amino acids. The CDR3 DNA follows: TGCGCCAGCAGTCAATCGGAGGGTAGGACCCTCTACGAGCAGTACTTC. Its translation is CASSQSEGRTLYEQYF.

The chain is built from TRBV28 and TRBJ1-2; 7 bases align to TRBD1. Trimming cost V 8 bases and J 7 bases; bases outside gene matches: 13. Germline lookup yields CDR1 MDHEN and CDR2 SYDVKM. This CDR3 is built from 14 residues. CDR3 region: CASAEQGIFPGYTF. In nucleotides, the CDR3 is TGTGCCAGCGCGGAACAGGGGATTTTCCCTGGCTACACCTTC.

The V and J genes are TRBV6-1 and TRBJ1-3; D not resolved. V was cut by 1 base and J by 0 bases, with 10 bases left in between. CDR1 and CDR2 (germline): MNHNS, SASEGT. The CDR3 sequence is 16 residues long. The CDR3: CASSEGSVSSGNTIYF. CDR3 sequence (DNA): TGTGCCAGCAGTGAAGGTAGCGTAAGCTCTGGAAACACCATATATTTT.

The V and J genes are TRBV30 and TRBJ2-3; D is ambiguous. This CDR3 is built from 13 residues. Looked up from germline, CDR1 is GTSNPN and CDR2 is SVGIG (reference sequence). V was trimmed by 0 bases and J by 5 bases, leaving 9 bases between them. The CDR3 nucleotides are TGTGCCTGGAGTGTAAATCGAGGAGATACGCAGTATTTT. Translated, it gives CAWSVNRGDTQYF.

This clone was seen a handful of times. The gene calls are TRBV29-1 and TRBJ2-2; TRBD1 agrees at 7 bases. The germline V gene has CDR1 SQVTM and CDR2 ANQGSEA. The ends lost 5 bases at V and 1 base at J; junction bases unmatched: 1. CDR3 length equals 13 residues. Here the CDR3 DNA reads TGCAGCGTTACAGGGGTGAACACCGGGGAGCTGTTTTTT. Its protein is CSVTGVNTGELFF.

The count of this clone is one. The V call is TRBV11-2, the J call TRBJ2-5, with 7 bases matching TRBD2. V lost 0 bases and J lost 2; bases outside the gene matches: 3. CDR1 is SGHAT and CDR2 is FQNNGV in the germline V gene. The CDR3 loop spans 15 amino acids. The chain's CDR3 is CASSLEASGQETQYF. The CDR3 DNA reads TGTGCCAGCAGCTTAGAAGCTAGCGGTCAAGAGACCCAGTACTTC.

V is TRBV4-2 and J is TRBJ1-3; D is ambiguous. This CDR3 has 13 amino acids. Trimming shortened V by 4 bases and J by 0 bases, and 4 bases separated the two germline ends. Germline V CDR1 and CDR2: LGHNA, YNFKEQ. This CDR3 reads CASSPYSGNTIYF. Here the CDR3 DNA reads TGTGCCAGCAGCCCTTACTCTGGAAACACCATATATTTT.

The CDR3 DNA is TGTGCCAGCAGCTTGGTCCGGGGAGGAAACACCATATATTTT. The encoded protein is CASSLVRGGNTIYF. The chain links TRBV5-8 to TRBJ1-3; no reliable D call. This CDR3 is built from 14 residues. Per the germline V gene, CDR1 is SGHTS and CDR2 is YDEGEE. Trimming left V 0 bases short and J 4 bases short, with 8 bases between. Drawing the rest from reference TRBV5-8 and TRBJ1-3, the complete variable domain is EAGVTQSPTHLIKTRGQQATLRCSPISGHTSVYWYQQALGLGLQFLLWYDEGEERNRGNFPPRFSGRQFPNYSSELNVNALELEDSALYLCASSLVRGGNTIYFGEGSWLTVV.

This clone was picked up a small number of times. The chain joins TRBV2 to TRBJ1-6; a possible D gene is TRBD1 (5 bases). Germline V gene data show CDR1 as SNHLY and CDR2 as FYNNEI. The CDR3 contains 14 residues. V was clipped by 6 bases and J by 4 bases, with 10 bases between them. The CDR3 bases are TGTGCCAGCAGGAGTTCAGGGTATAATTCACCCCTCCACTTT. It yields the protein CASRSSGYNSPLHF. Supplemented by reference TRBV2 and TRBJ1-6, the full variable domain reads EPEVTQTPSHQVTQMGQEVILRCVPISNHLYFYWYRQILGQKVEFLVSFYNNEISEKSEIFDDQFSVERPDGSNFTLKIRSTKLEDSAMYFCASRSSGYNSPLHFGNGTRLTVT.

V usage is TRBV5-1 and J usage is TRBJ2-1; 7 bases align to TRBD2. Germline-derived CDR1 and CDR2 are SGHRS and YFSETQ. Losses at the gene ends were 0 bases for V and 7 bases for J; bases not matched to a gene: 4. The CDR3 totals 14 residues. CDR3 protein: CASSLERGWNEQFF. As DNA, the CDR3 is TGCGCCAGCAGCTTGGAGCGGGGTTGGAATGAGCAGTTCTTC.

The V call is TRBV7-6, the J call TRBJ2-1; TRBD2 matches 12 bases. This CDR3 has 17 residues. V gave up 0 bases and J gave up 6 bases; unmatched junction bases: 6. Germline CDR1 and CDR2: SGHVS and FNYEAQ. The CDR3 protein is CASSLARSSGGANEQFF. The CDR3 nucleotides are TGTGCCAGCAGCTTAGCGCGGTCTAGCGGGGGGGCCAATGAGCAGTTCTTC.

The chain combines TRBV28 with TRBJ1-2, with a weak D call TRBD1 (6 bases). In germline, CDR1 is MDHEN, CDR2 SYDVKM. The CDR3 runs 15 residues. V lost 5 bases and J 4 bases, leaving 17 bases between the germline ends. As DNA, the CDR3 is TGTGCCAGCAGTGCATCGGACAGTTTTCTCTATGGCTACACCTTC. This sequence encodes CASSASDSFLYGYTF.

A single count supports this clone. The chain is built from TRBV15 and TRBJ2-3, with TRBD1 matching over 7 bases. There are 16 residues in the CDR3. Germline CDR1 reads LNHNV; CDR2 reads YYDKDF (reference sequence). The J segment lost 6 bases and the V segment lost 0 bases, leaving 9 bases of the junction unmatched. Here the CDR3 reads CATSRDLRQGMDTQYF. The CDR3 DNA sequence: TGTGCCACCAGCAGAGATCTAAGACAGGGAATGGATACGCAGTATTTT.

The CDR3, as DNA: TGCGCCAGCAGCCATCAGGGGCTGGCGCAGTATTTT. Its translation is CASSHQGLAQYF. The gene calls are TRBV4-3 and TRBJ2-3; D may be TRBD1 (6 bases). V gave up 3 bases and J gave up 10 bases, with 11 bases separating them. The germline CDR1 and CDR2 sequences are LGHNA and YSLEER. This CDR3 contains 12 residues.

This clone was counted only a few times. The DNA for the CDR3 is TGCGCCAGCAGCCGCACTGAGGAGGGTTGGACTGAAGCTTTCTTT. This gives the protein CASSRTEEGWTEAFF. This chain links TRBV4-1 with TRBJ1-1, with unresolved D. The V end lost 4 bases, the J end lost 5 bases, and 17 bases lay between the germline ends. The CDR3 is 15 residues long. Germline V CDR1 and CDR2: MGHRA, YSYEKL.

The chain is built from TRBV19 and TRBJ2-5, with TRBD1 identical over 7 bases. V lost 4 bases and J lost 3; bases outside the gene matches: 11. This CDR3 contains 16 residues. Germline V gives CDR1 LNHDA, CDR2 SQIVND (reference sequence). CDR3: CASSRGQRISKETQYF. The CDR3 DNA reads as TGTGCCAGTAGTAGGGGACAGAGGATAAGCAAAGAGACCCAGTACTTC.

By share of the sample, this clone is medium-sized (0.01 to 0.1%). V usage is TRBV6-5 and J usage is TRBJ1-1; TRBD1 agrees at 9 bases. Germline CDR1 and CDR2: MNHEY and SVGAGI. Germline trimming cut 2 bases from V and 6 bases from J; bases unmatched to any gene: 4. The CDR3 loop spans 14 amino acids. The chain's CDR3 is CASSYKTGGAEAFF. As DNA, the CDR3 is TGTGCCAGCAGTTACAAGACAGGGGGGGCTGAAGCTTTCTTT.

This rearrangement joins TRBV10-3 to TRBJ2-7; 8 bases map to TRBD2. Germline assignment: CDR1 ENHRY and CDR2 SYGVKD. This CDR3 region has 15 residues. V shed 0 bases and J 4 bases; nucleotides not matched to a gene: 5. The CDR3 nucleotides read TGTGCCATCAGTGAGTCATCGGCGGGGGGTTACGAGCAGTACTTC. Translated: CAISESSAGGYEQYF.

The V and J genes are TRBV9 and TRBJ2-6; TRBD1 aligns across 7 bases. CDR1 is SGDLS and CDR2 is YYNGEE in the germline V gene. The CDR3 is 19 residues long. Trimming at V came to 2 bases and at J to 0 bases, leaving 11 bases not matched to a gene. CDR3 residues: CASSVLPGTVNSGANVLTF. CDR3 DNA: TGTGCCAGCAGCGTCCTACCCGGGACAGTGAACTCTGGGGCCAACGTCCTGACTTTC.

This clone was found a few times. This sequence joins TRBV4-2 and TRBJ1-4; possibly TRBD1 for D (5 bases). Between the trimmed V and J ends, which lost 0 bases and 8 bases, there was a span of 13 bases. There are 15 residues in the CDR3. Germline V gene lookup returns CDR1 LGHNA and CDR2 YNFKEQ. CDR3: CASSQEIGGGEKLFF. DNA for the CDR3: TGTGCCAGCAGCCAAGAAATCGGGGGTGGGGAAAAACTGTTTTTT.

The chain links TRBV6-5 to TRBJ1-2, with a weak D call TRBD1 (6 bases). V shed 5 bases and J shed 8 bases, with 12 bases lying between them. CDR3 length equals 12 residues. CDR1 MNHEY and CDR2 SVGAGI come from the germline V gene. The CDR3: CASSPGQYGYTF. The CDR3 DNA follows: TGTGCCAGCAGTCCAGGACAGTACGGCTACACCTTC.

This sequence joins TRBV28 and TRBJ1-5; 10 nucleotides match TRBD1. The CDR3 length is 18 residues. J gave up 0 bases and V 4 bases, and 9 bases lay outside the gene matches. Germline V gene data show CDR1 as MDHEN and CDR2 as SYDVKM. CDR3 nucleotides: TGTGCCAGCAGTTCTGGACAGGGGGGAGGTTATAGCAATCAGCCCCAGCATTTT. Its protein product is CASSSGQGGGYSNQPQHF.

This clone was counted a few times. The rearrangement links TRBV5-1 to TRBJ1-4, with D unresolved. Germline V gene data show CDR1 as SGHRS and CDR2 as YFSETQ. The V end was cut by 3 bases, the J end by 5 bases, with 14 bases between. The CDR3 spans 15 residues. The CDR3 DNA sequence: TGCGCCAGCAGCTCCGGCGGTTCATTGAATGAAAAACTGTTTTTT. Residues: CASSSGGSLNEKLFF.

The V call is TRBV7-9, the J call TRBJ2-7; D possibly corresponds to TRBD2 (6 bases). TRBJ2-1 explains the end of the DNA better; the J call may be wrong. In germline, CDR1 is SEHNR, CDR2 FQNEAQ (reference sequence). The CDR3 extends over 15 amino acids. This chain's CDR3 is CASNLLPGRGNEQFF. CDR3 nucleotide sequence: TGTGCCAGCAACCTACTCCCGGGACGGGGGAATGAGCAGTTCTTC.

This chain uses TRBV28 with TRBJ1-2; no clear D. The CDR3 consists of 12 residues. Germline loops: CDR1 MDHEN, CDR2 SYDVKM. V lost 2 bases and J lost 4, with 5 bases in between. For the CDR3, the DNA is TGTGCCAGCAGTTTAAATAGCTATGGCTACACCTTC. Amino acid sequence: CASSLNSYGYTF.

V gene TRBV6-5 combines with J gene TRBJ2-1; the D gene is possibly TRBD1 (6 bases). Germline loops: CDR1 MNHEY, CDR2 SVGAGI. V lost 2 bases to trimming and J lost 9 bases, with 11 bases between them. There are 13 residues in the CDR3. The CDR3 bases are TGTGCCAGCAGTTACCCAGGGGTCGGTGAGCAGTTCTTC. Protein: CASSYPGVGEQFF.

A single count supports this clone. Different DNA sequences within this sample yield the same CDR3. The V and J genes are TRBV5-1 and TRBJ2-7, with D tentatively TRBD1 (5 bases). V was clipped by 1 base and J by 4 bases, with 18 bases between them. The CDR3 covers 16 residues. Germline CDR1 reads SGHRS; CDR2 reads YFSETQ. CDR3 bases: TGCGCCAGCAGCTTGAGTTTCAGGCAGGGTAGTTACGAGCAGTACTTC. Translated: CASSLSFRQGSYEQYF.

The chain recombines TRBV5-1 with TRBJ2-7; 9 bases map to TRBD1. V was clipped by 4 bases and J by 2 bases; unmatched bases: 16. CDR1 and CDR2 from the germline V gene are SGHRS and YFSETQ. The CDR3 length is 18 residues. The CDR3 DNA follows: TGCGCCAGCAGCCCAAAAGGAATACAGGGGGCTCTTCCCTACGAGCAGTACTTC. It is translated as CASSPKGIQGALPYEQYF.

The chain employs TRBV4-3 and TRBJ2-5; 7 nucleotides align to TRBD2. The CDR3 extends over 12 amino acids. CDR1 LGHNA and CDR2 YSLEER come from the germline V gene. V trimming: 1 base; J trimming: 10 bases; junction bases outside the gene matches: 3. CDR3 in amino acids: CASSQGGGVQYF. CDR3 coding DNA: TGCGCCAGCAGCCAAGGGGGAGGGGTCCAGTACTTC.

The sample holds a few counts of this clone. The genes are TRBV6-5 and TRBJ2-7; the D gene is possibly TRBD2 (6 bases). This CDR3 is built from 14 residues. Germline loops: CDR1 MNHEY, CDR2 SVGAGI. Deletions cut 3 bases from V and 7 bases from J, with 16 bases between. The CDR3 protein is CASSYRAGRGEQYF. In nucleotides, the CDR3 is TGTGCCAGCAGTTATCGGGCAGGGCGGGGAGAGCAGTACTTC.

The chain carries TRBV28 and TRBJ2-7, with 7 bases fitting TRBD1. The V and J ends lost 5 bases and 4 bases, in that order; junction bases with no gene match: 8. Germline V gene lookup returns CDR1 MDHEN and CDR2 SYDVKM. This CDR3 spans 14 amino acids. The CDR3 here is CASSMGQLSYEQYF. The CDR3 region has the DNA TGTGCCAGCAGTATGGGACAGCTTTCATACGAGCAGTACTTC. The variable domain in full, completed from reference TRBV28 and TRBJ2-7, reads DVKVTQSSRYLVKRTGEKVFLECVQDMDHENMFWYRQDPGLGLRLIYFSYDVKMKEKGDIPEGYSVSREKKERFSLILESASTNQTSMYLCASSMGQLSYEQYFGPGTRLTVT.